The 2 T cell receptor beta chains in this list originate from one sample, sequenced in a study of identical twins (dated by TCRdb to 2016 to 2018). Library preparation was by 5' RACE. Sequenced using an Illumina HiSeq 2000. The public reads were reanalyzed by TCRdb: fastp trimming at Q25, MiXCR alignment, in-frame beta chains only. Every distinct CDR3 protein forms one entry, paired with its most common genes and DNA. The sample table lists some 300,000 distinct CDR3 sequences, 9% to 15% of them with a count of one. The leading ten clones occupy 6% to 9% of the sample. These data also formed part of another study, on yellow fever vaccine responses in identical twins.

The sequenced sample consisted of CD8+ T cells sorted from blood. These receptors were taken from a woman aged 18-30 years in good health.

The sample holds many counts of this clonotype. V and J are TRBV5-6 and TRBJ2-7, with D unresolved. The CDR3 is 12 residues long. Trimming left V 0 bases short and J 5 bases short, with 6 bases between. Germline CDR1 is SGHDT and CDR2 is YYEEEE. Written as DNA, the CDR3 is TGTGCCAGCAGCTTGGGGGTTGACGAGCAGTACGTC. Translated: CASSLGVDEQYV.

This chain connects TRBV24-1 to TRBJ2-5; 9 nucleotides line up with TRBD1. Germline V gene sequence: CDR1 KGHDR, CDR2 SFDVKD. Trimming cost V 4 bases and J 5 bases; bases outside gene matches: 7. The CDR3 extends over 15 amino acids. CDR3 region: CATSERTGAWETQYF. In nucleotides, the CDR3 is TGTGCCACCAGTGAGCGGACAGGGGCGTGGGAGACCCAGTACTTC.